What follows describes a single T cell receptor (beta chain). Antigen specificity is unknown. The data originate from a study of Ad26.COV2.S vaccination and SARS-CoV-2 variants. Points from the study as a whole: People who got the vaccine or the placebo had similar non-spike TCR breadth.

As for treatment: some 20 received Ad26.COV2.S at low or high dose, single or two shots; roughly five received placebo; per-sample allocation not given. Sampling took place 63 days after the first vaccine or placebo injection. An adult donor aged 18-55 years was enrolled in Boston. The administered vaccine (an Ad26 vector) expressed Wuhan-strain SARS-CoV-2 spike. Sequenced by immunoSEQ multiplex PCR; TCRdb stores in-frame clones only, minus some. This sample has 350,000 to 550,000 clones; 75% to 90% occur once, and the top ten carry 2.5%. The CDR3 length is 15 residues. The germline V and J ends were trimmed by 3 bases and 2 bases, with 10 bases remaining between them. Looked up from germline, CDR1 is KGHDR and CDR2 is SFDVKD.

V usage is TRBV24-1 and J usage is TRBJ1-3; D is possibly TRBD1 (5 bases). The sequences come from peripheral blood, collected in a trial of Ad26.COV2.S vaccine versus placebo. This TCR derives from a person between 18 and 65 years old who received the Ad26.COV2.S COVID-19 vaccine or a placebo. In DNA form, the CDR3 reads TGTGCCACCAGTGATCCGACAGTCACTGGAAACACCATATATTTT. Encoded protein: CATSDPTVTGNTIYF.